These 28 T cell receptor beta chains were sequenced from one sample in a study of beta chain features in type 1 diabetes. Every bit of the isolated RNA underwent reverse transcription, so sequencing read expressed TCRB transcripts. TCRdb's copy holds only in-frame clones and misses some; the assay was immunoSEQ multiplex PCR. The sample holds 350,000 to 400,000 clones; less than 15% are singletons and the top ten take approximately 0.02%. The sample taken for sequencing was naive CD4+ T cells from blood. Receptors were obtained from a woman between 18 and 29 years old in good health.

The chain recombines TRBV13 with TRBJ2-3; 9 bases are shared with TRBD2. The V segment lost 2 bases and the J segment 7 bases; nucleotides outside the gene matches: 7. Germline V gives CDR1 PRHDT, CDR2 FYEKMQ (reference sequence). This CDR3 is built from 15 residues. CDR3 protein: CASSLYLAGANTQYF. The CDR3 DNA reads as TGTGCCAGCAGCTTATACTTAGCGGGAGCGAATACGCAGTATTTT.

The chain links TRBV5-7 to TRBJ2-3; a possible D gene is TRBD1 (6 bases). TRBV5-7 is marked as an open reading frame, function uncertain. The CDR3 spans 10 residues. Trimming cost V 4 bases and J 15 bases, with 12 bases left between them. CDR3 region: CASSASGAYF. The CDR3 DNA reads as TGTGCCAGCAGCGCGTCAGGGGCATATTTT.

V usage is TRBV7-2 and J usage is TRBJ1-1, with 8 nucleotides matching TRBD1. The CDR3 is made up of 15 amino acids. Germline V lookup: CDR1 SGHTA, CDR2 FQGNSA. V was pared by 6 bases and J by 5 bases, with 11 bases of the junction left unmatched. CDR3 in DNA: TGTGCCAGCAGTTCCATAGGACAGGGTGTTACTGAAGCTTTCTTT. It codes for CASSSIGQGVTEAFF.

A remark on this clone: This specimen includes other DNA sequences encoding the same CDR3. The chain uses TRBV5-1 and TRBJ2-1; TRBD2 is a possible D gene (5 bases). From germline, CDR1 is SGHRS and CDR2 YFSETQ. The CDR3 is made up of 14 amino acids. The V end lost 3 bases, the J end lost 0 bases, and 7 bases lay between the germline ends. This CDR3 is CASSSGSSYNEQFF. Here the CDR3 DNA reads TGCGCCAGCAGCTCGGGGAGCTCCTACAATGAGCAGTTCTTC. The full variable domain, with the rest looked up from reference TRBV5-1 and TRBJ2-1, is KAGVTQTPRYLIKTRGQQVTLSCSPISGHRSVSWYQQTPGQGLQFLFEYFSETQRNKGNFPGRFSGRQFSNSRSEMNVSTLELGDSALYLCASSSGSSYNEQFFGPGTRLTVL.

Only a few counts were recorded for this clone. This chain connects TRBV30 to TRBJ2-7; D not resolved. Deletions cut 2 bases from V and 0 bases from J, with 8 bases between. Germline V gene data show CDR1 as GTSNPN and CDR2 as SVGIG (reference sequence). The length of the CDR3 is 13 residues. Here the CDR3 reads CAWSQDYSYEQYF. The CDR3 coding sequence is TGTGCCTGGAGTCAGGATTACTCCTACGAGCAGTACTTC.

This chain links TRBV5-1 with TRBJ1-2; the D is unclear. Per germline, CDR1 SGHRS and CDR2 YFSETQ. The CDR3 has 13 residues. The V end lost 0 bases, the J end lost 6 bases, and 9 bases lay between the germline ends. CDR3 DNA: TGCGCCAGCAGCTTGGCCAGCAGCGATGGCTACACCTTC. This translates into CASSLASSDGYTF.

In its sample, this clone was seen a few times. CDR3 amino acids: CASSYPGRSSYNEQFF. The CDR3 DNA is TGTGCCAGCAGTTATCCCGGGAGGTCCTCCTACAATGAGCAGTTCTTC. J is TRBJ2-1 and V is TRBV6-5; 7 nucleotides align to TRBD2. Germline CDR1 MNHEY, CDR2 SVGAGI. The CDR3 length is 16 residues. V trimming: 3 bases; J trimming: 0 bases; junction bases outside the gene matches: 5.

V usage is TRBV7-3 and J usage is TRBJ2-2; 7 positions match TRBD1. Germline V gene data show CDR1 as SGHTA and CDR2 as FQGTGA. The length of the CDR3 is 16 residues. V was pared by 5 bases and J by 0 bases, with 6 bases of the junction left unmatched. The CDR3 coding sequence is TGTGCCAGCAGCCCCACGGGACAGACGAACACCGGGGAGCTGTTTTTT. It yields the protein CASSPTGQTNTGELFF.

There are a few counts of this clone. The chain combines TRBV7-9 with TRBJ2-7; D is uncertain. The CDR3 runs to 12 residues. Germline-derived CDR1 and CDR2 are SEHNR and FQNEAQ (reference sequence). V shed 5 bases and J shed 11 bases, with 16 bases lying between them. For the CDR3, the DNA is TGTGCCAGCAGCACCATAAAAGCAGGAAAGTACTTC. Residues: CASSTIKAGKYF.

The chain carries TRBV12-5 and TRBJ2-1; unclear D gene. The germline V and J ends were trimmed by 7 bases and 0 bases, with 7 bases remaining between them. This CDR3 has 13 amino acids. The germline CDR1 and CDR2 sequences are LGHNT and FRNRAP. The CDR3 spells CASAISSYNEQFF. CDR3 in DNA: TGTGCTAGTGCAATTAGCTCCTACAATGAGCAGTTCTTC.

The chain couples TRBV28 to TRBJ1-5, with 8 bases fitting TRBD1. Germline loops: CDR1 MDHEN, CDR2 SYDVKM. The length of the CDR3 is 15 residues. Trimming removed 7 bases from V and 6 bases from J; junction bases left unmatched: 11. Here the CDR3 reads CASKRDRNTGQPQHF. In DNA form, the CDR3 reads TGTGCCAGCAAGAGGGACAGGAACACTGGTCAGCCCCAGCATTTT.

The V call is TRBV6-4, the J call TRBJ2-1; D uncertain. This CDR3 is 15 amino acids long. From germline, CDR1 is MRHNA and CDR2 SNTAGT. Trimming pared 3 bases from V and 0 bases from J, leaving 9 bases between. This CDR3 reads CASSEEALSYNEQFF. The CDR3 DNA is TGTGCCAGCAGTGAAGAGGCTCTCTCCTACAATGAGCAGTTCTTC.

Only a few counts were recorded for this clone. This sequence joins TRBV29-1 and TRBJ2-3; 9 bases line up with TRBD1. Germline CDR1 is SQVTM and CDR2 is ANQGSEA. V trimming: 7 bases; J trimming: 1 base; junction bases outside the gene matches: 6. The CDR3 runs to 14 residues. CDR3 DNA: TGCAGCGCCCACCGGGACAGGGGCACAGATACGCAGTATTTT. This codes for CSAHRDRGTDTQYF.

The CDR3 reads CASSHYRDSNQPQHF. CDR3 bases: TGCGCCAGCAGCCACTACAGGGATAGCAATCAGCCCCAGCATTTT. The chain has TRBV4-1 and TRBJ1-5; tentative D call: TRBD1 (6 bases). The CDR3 consists of 15 residues. V lost 3 bases to trimming and J lost 0 bases, with 9 bases between them. From germline, CDR1 is MGHRA and CDR2 YSYEKL.

CDR3 sequence (DNA): TGCGCCAGCAGCTTGCTAGGTAACTACGAGCAGTACTTC. It is translated as CASSLLGNYEQYF. V and J are TRBV5-1 and TRBJ2-7; D not certain. This CDR3 is built from 13 residues. Germline assignment: CDR1 SGHRS and CDR2 YFSETQ. Between the trimmed V and J ends, which lost 1 base and 3 bases, there was a span of 8 bases.

The V call is TRBV28, the J call TRBJ1-1, with D uncertain. V was trimmed by 10 bases and J by 11 bases, leaving 20 bases between them. The CDR3 is made up of 12 amino acids. The germline gives CDR1 MDHEN, CDR2 SYDVKM. The CDR3 bases are TGTGCCATTCAGTACCAGAGGAACTCGGCTTTCTTT. It translates to CAIQYQRNSAFF. The full variable domain, with the rest looked up from reference TRBV28 and TRBJ1-1, is DVKVTQSSRYLVKRTGEKVFLECVQDMDHENMFWYRQDPGLGLRLIYFSYDVKMKEKGDIPEGYSVSREKKERFSLILESASTNQTSMYLCAIQYQRNSAFFGQGTRLTVV.

This sequence joins TRBV14 and TRBJ2-7; 7 bases line up with TRBD2. Germline CDR1 and CDR2: SGHDN and FVKESK. The CDR3 extends over 15 amino acids. Unmatched junction bases numbered 9, after V lost 1 base and J lost 6 bases. CDR3 sequence: CASSQGGLRVFEQYF. The CDR3 DNA is TGTGCCAGCAGCCAAGGGGGACTACGAGTGTTCGAGCAGTACTTC. The entire variable domain, with the rest obtained from reference TRBV14 and TRBJ2-7, is as follows: EAGVTQFPSHSVIEKGQTVTLRCDPISGHDNLYWYRRVMGKEIKFLLHFVKESKQDESGMPNNRFLAERTGGTYSTLKVQPAELEDSGVYFCASSQGGLRVFEQYFGPGTRLTVT.

This clone came up a few times. V gene TRBV7-9 combines with J gene TRBJ1-1; a weak D match, TRBD1 (5 bases). V was trimmed by 4 bases and J by 7 bases, leaving 19 bases between them. CDR1 and CDR2 (germline): SEHNR, FQNEAQ (reference sequence). The CDR3 length is 15 residues. The CDR3 is CASSSQVGGSLEAFF. The CDR3 region has the DNA TGTGCCAGCAGCTCGCAGGTGGGGGGAAGCCTTGAAGCTTTCTTT.

This chain connects TRBV6-5 to TRBJ2-3, with 11 nucleotides matching TRBD1. This CDR3 comprises 14 residues. Germline CDR1 is MNHEY and CDR2 is SVGAGI. The junction had 8 bases not matched to a gene; V was cut back by 8 bases and J by 7 bases. In nucleotides, the CDR3 is TGTGCCAGCCGAGGGACAGGGGGAACTTATACGCAGTATTTT. This gives the protein CASRGTGGTYTQYF.

The chain has TRBV21-1 and TRBJ2-7; the table's TRBD1 call for D was not verified on the DNA. TRBV21-1 is flagged as a pseudogene. The CDR3 length is 13 residues. DNA for the CDR3: TGTGCCAGCAGCTCCTGGGGACACTACGAGCAGTACTTC. Translation gives CASSSWGHYEQYF.

This chain joins TRBV7-9 and TRBJ2-1; TRBD2 matches at 9 bases. From germline, CDR1 is SEHNR and CDR2 FQNEAQ (reference sequence). This CDR3 has 18 residues. Trimming cost V 5 bases and J 0 bases; bases outside gene matches: 11. The CDR3 spells CASSVNRGGGVSYNEQFF. CDR3 DNA: TGTGCCAGCAGCGTCAACAGGGGCGGGGGGGTCTCCTACAATGAGCAGTTCTTC.

This clone occurred a few times. The chain uses TRBV29-1 and TRBJ1-1; tentatively, D is TRBD1 (5 bases). The CDR3 is 15 residues long. Trimming took off 3 bases at V and 2 bases at J, with 16 bases between the two ends. Germline V lookup: CDR1 SQVTM, CDR2 ANQGSEA. This chain's CDR3 is CSVDRANRINTEAFF. CDR3 sequence (DNA): TGCAGCGTTGATCGAGCAAACAGGATCAACACTGAAGCTTTCTTT.

This clone showed up just a few times. The chain is built from TRBV18 and TRBJ2-7; a weak D match, TRBD2 (6 bases). Germline V lookup: CDR1 KGHSH, CDR2 LQKENI. This CDR3 is built from 13 residues. The ends were cut back, 6 bases at V and 3 bases at J, with 12 bases in the middle. The CDR3 reads CASSPWEVYEQYF. CDR3 in DNA: TGTGCCAGCTCTCCTTGGGAGGTCTACGAGCAGTACTTC.

This clone has only a few counts. The chain employs TRBV7-9 and TRBJ2-4, with D hard to call. The CDR3 is 15 amino acids. V lost 5 bases, J lost 7 bases, and 18 bases lay in between. From germline, CDR1 is SEHNR and CDR2 FQNEAQ (reference sequence). The CDR3 reads CASSPRVLIGNIQYF. The CDR3 DNA sequence: TGTGCCAGCAGCCCCCGGGTCCTGATTGGGAACATTCAGTACTTC.

CDR3 coding DNA: TGTGCCAGCAACCGGGACAAACGCAATCAGCCCCAGCATTTT. It translates to CASNRDKRNQPQHF. The gene calls are TRBV28 and TRBJ1-5; weak D call: TRBD1 (6 bases). Germline assignment: CDR1 MDHEN and CDR2 SYDVKM. The CDR3 sequence is 14 residues long. V gave up 7 bases and J gave up 2 bases, with 12 bases separating them.

The J gene is TRBJ2-3, the V gene TRBV6-1; 7 bases agree with TRBD2. The J segment lost 4 bases and the V segment lost 1 base, leaving 8 bases of the junction unmatched. Germline loops: CDR1 MNHNS, CDR2 SASEGT. The CDR3 sequence is 16 residues long. The DNA for the CDR3 is TGTGCCAGCAGTGAAGGGGGAGCGGGAAATGCAGATACGCAGTATTTT. It is translated as CASSEGGAGNADTQYF.

This clone was detected only a few times. This chain links TRBV29-1 with TRBJ1-1, with D perhaps matching TRBD1 (6 bases). Germline lookup yields CDR1 SQVTM and CDR2 ANQGSEA. The CDR3 has 12 residues. With 6 bases removed from V and 3 bases from J, the gap between germline ends came to 11 bases. The CDR3 here is CSVQGLDTEAFF. In DNA, the CDR3 is TGCAGCGTGCAGGGGTTGGACACTGAAGCTTTCTTT.

V usage is TRBV30 and J usage is TRBJ1-2, with 7 bases aligning to TRBD1. The ends lost 0 bases at V and 4 bases at J; junction bases unmatched: 8. The germline V gene encodes CDR1 GTSNPN and CDR2 SVGIG (reference sequence). The CDR3 loop spans 15 amino acids. The CDR3 loop reads CAWSVLYRGVYGYTF. Here the CDR3 DNA reads TGTGCCTGGAGTGTACTTTACAGGGGAGTCTATGGCTACACCTTC.